This TCR beta chain was observed in a study of blood T cell repertoires in COVID-19. Study in general: Spain, Italy and the United States supplied samples that represented acute and convalescent COVID-19. T cells, B-cell-depleted T cells, or PBMCs supplied cDNA or gDNA.

In this sample, this clone turned up once. Under the authors' procedure: By means of reference gene primer amplification, nucleated cell counts were estimated. Repertoires were generated with immunoSEQ multiplex PCR, while TCRdb's copy carries only in-frame clones and drops some. The V and J calls and clone size are taken from that table; D and trimming were inferred from the DNA. Of around 42,000 clones in the sample, 60% to 85% are singletons; the top ten hold under 9.5%. The CDR3 runs to 14 residues. V was clipped by 5 bases and J by 6 bases, with 16 bases between them. Germline V lookup: CDR1 SEHNR, CDR2 FQNEAQ (reference sequence).

Sequenced input: peripheral blood. The gene calls are TRBV7-9 and TRBJ1-2, with a tentative D call TRBD1 (6 bases). The clonotype comes from a man between 70 and 80 years old with active or convalescent COVID-19. The DNA for the CDR3 is TGTGCCAGCAGCAAACCGATGGACAGCCATGGCTACACCTTC. It yields the protein CASSKPMDSHGYTF.